This T cell receptor (beta chain) was captured in a study of cytomegalovirus exposure and HLA in healthy donors. Primers: 60 Vbeta forward and 13 Jbeta reverse. The assay was immunoSEQ multiplex PCR, and TCRdb's table has in-frame clones only and misses some. The table includes 120,000 or so clones, about 84% detected once. Study-level findings and limits: A later analysis found most CMV-associated TCR beta chains apparently HLA-restricted. Most TCR sequences were uncommon, yet certain public TCRs appeared in many donors. The availability of immune exposure information extended only to CMV serostatus. The study dropped some indistinguishable V segments, TRBV6-2 and TRBV6-3 among them.

Germline CDR1 SGHAT, CDR2 FQNNGV. The CDR3 has 14 amino acids. With V trimmed by 5 bases and J by 7 bases, 11 bases remained unmatched. Concerning this clone: Its antigen remains unknown.

This receptor was obtained from a man aged 18 to 30 in good health and CMV-seropositive. The sample consisted of PBMCs. The V and J genes are TRBV11-2 and TRBJ2-7; 7 bases fit TRBD2. The CDR3: CASSLGTNPGEQYF. Here the CDR3 DNA reads TGTGCCAGCAGCCTAGGGACTAACCCGGGGGAGCAGTACTTC. Full variable domain (rest looked up from reference TRBV11-2 and TRBJ2-7): EAGVAQSPRYKIIEKRQSVAFWCNPISGHATLYWYQQILGQGPKLLIQFQNNGVVDDSQLPKDRFSAERLKGVDSTLKIQPAKLEDSAVYLCASSLGTNPGEQYFGPGTRLTVT.